This T cell receptor (beta chain) was sequenced in a study of blood T cell repertoires in COVID-19. Trimming removed 5 bases from V and 7 bases from J; junction bases left unmatched: 6. The CDR3 runs to 13 residues. Profiled with immunoSEQ multiplex PCR; TCRdb holds only in-frame clones, not every one. The sample carries 130,000 to 150,000 clones, about 85% recorded once. The chain joins TRBV12-3 or TRBV12-4 to TRBJ2-7; 9 bases are a match to TRBD1. Material for sequencing was peripheral blood. The sequence was obtained from a human donor with acute or convalescent COVID-19. The donor label of this sample is uncertain. The CDR3 DNA follows: TGTGCCAGCAGTGAAGGACAGGGGCATGAGCAGTACGTC. Translated, it gives CASSEGQGHEQYV.